Sequencing of this T cell receptor (beta chain) was carried out in a study of human T cells and chemical hapten exposure. Study results and limitations: Significantly more large CDR3 similarity clusters arose among expanded TCRs than among controls.

One entry per CDR3 protein, called by TCRdb with MiXCR from the RACE reads. Found here are about 64,000 distinct CDR3 sequences, 8% to 13% of them singletons; the top ten hold more than 2%. CDR1 and CDR2 from the germline V gene are MDHEN and SYDVKM. Trimming cost V 4 bases and J 1 base, with 7 bases left between them. The CDR3 is 13 residues long. Comments on this clonotype: Its target is unknown.

Time point denoted: patch test 3, about 24 weeks after DPC sensitization. Indicated treatment: therapeutic diphenylcyclopropenone sensitization with weekly scalp DPC. Non-pregnant alopecia patients aged 18 to 70, suitable for DPC therapy. This TCR derives from a woman in her twenties or thirties with alopecia areata. Some clones in this sample may be carry-over from other donors' samples. The input for sequencing was whole blood, taken in connection with sensitization to the hapten diphenylcyclopropenone (DPC). The chain couples TRBV28 to TRBJ1-1, with D perhaps TRBD1 (5 bases). Here the CDR3 DNA reads TGTGCCAGCAGTTCCGGACAGAACACTGAAGCTTTCTTT. Residues: CASSSGQNTEAFF.